This TCR beta chain appears in the sequencing data of a study of spatial heterogeneity in lung cancer. General observations from the study: Compared with follow-up, resection was when ubiquitous expanded tumor TCRs appeared in blood more.

This clonotype was seen many times. Its antigen remains unknown. Specified time point: sample taken at primary tumor resection. Unsorted samples of tumor, nontumor lung or frozen PBMC had their whole RNA sequenced. One entry per CDR3 protein results from TCRdb running MiXCR on the 5' RACE reads. The sample lists tens of thousands of distinct CDR3 sequences, less than 5.5% occurring once. Germline CDR1 reads SGHNT; CDR2 reads YYREEE (reference sequence). CDR3 length: 14 amino acids. V shed 3 bases and J shed 1 base, with 9 bases lying between them. The sample consisted of PBMCs, taken at surgery. The clonotype comes from a female donor with early-stage non-small cell lung cancer. The V call is TRBV5-4, the J call TRBJ2-3; D may match TRBD1 or TRBD2 (5 bases each). The chain's CDR3 is CASSSGTGTDTQYF. In DNA, the CDR3 is TGTGCCAGCAGCTCCGGGACCGGCACAGATACGCAGTATTTT.